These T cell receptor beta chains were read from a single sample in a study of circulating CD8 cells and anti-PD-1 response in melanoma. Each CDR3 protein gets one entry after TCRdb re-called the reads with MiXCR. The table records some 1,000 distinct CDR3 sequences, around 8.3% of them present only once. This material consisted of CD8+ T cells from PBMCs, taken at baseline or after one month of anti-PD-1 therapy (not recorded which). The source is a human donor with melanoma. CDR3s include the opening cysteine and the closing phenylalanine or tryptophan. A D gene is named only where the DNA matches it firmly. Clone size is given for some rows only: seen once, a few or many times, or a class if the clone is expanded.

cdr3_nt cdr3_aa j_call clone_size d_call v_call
TGTGCCAGTAGTACCCACGAAGGGGAGAGCTCCTACGAGCAGTACTTC CASSTHEGESSYEQYF TRBJ2-7 large . TRBV19
TGTGCCAGCAGCCAAGAATCCAGCGGGGGGGCCGACGAGCAGTACTTC CASSQESSGGADEQYF TRBJ2-7 medium-sized TRBD2 TRBV3-1
TGCAGTGCTCCCCGACGGGGGCCCACCTACGAGCAGTACTTC CSAPRRGPTYEQYF TRBJ2-7 large . TRBV20-1
TGTGCCAGCAGTCCCCGATGGGAAATGCCGGGACAGGGGGCTTACGAGCAGTACTTC CASSPRWEMPGQGAYEQYF TRBJ2-7 large TRBD1 TRBV27
TGTGCCAGCAGTTTGGGCACCATAAACATTCAGTACTTC CASSLGTINIQYF TRBJ2-4 medium-sized . TRBV28
TGTGCCAGCAGCTTTGAGGTGGGTGAGCAGTTCTTC CASSFEVGEQFF TRBJ2-1 large . TRBV7-3
TGTGCCATCTCGGAGTCGGCCGGGGAGCTGTTTTTT CAISESAGELFF TRBJ2-2 . . TRBV10-3
TGTGCCAGCAGTGGGACTAGCTTCGAGCAGTACTTC CASSGTSFEQYF TRBJ2-7 medium-sized TRBD2 TRBV28
TGTGCCAGCAGCTTATCTCAGCCAAACTCTGGAAACACCATATATTTT CASSLSQPNSGNTIYF TRBJ1-3 large . TRBV7-2
TGTGCCAGTAGTATGGACTGGCCGTATGGGCCCCAGCATTTT CASSMDWPYGPQHF TRBJ1-5 medium-sized . TRBV19
TGTGCCAGCAGTTTTGGGGCAGGGGGCGGCTATGGCTACACCTTC CASSFGAGGGYGYTF TRBJ1-2 once TRBD1 TRBV27
TGCGCCAGCAGCCAGGATGGGGGCAGGTACAATGAGCAGTTCTTC CASSQDGGRYNEQFF TRBJ2-1 large . TRBV4-3
TGTGCCAGCAGTTTAGCGCAGTCCAATGAGCAGTTCTTC CASSLAQSNEQFF TRBJ2-1 medium-sized . TRBV27
TGCAGTGCTATGGGCCTTAGCAATCAGCCCCAGCATTTT CSAMGLSNQPQHF TRBJ1-5 medium-sized . TRBV20-1
TGTGCCAGCAGTGATGGGGCAGGGCTTGGGTCCTACAATGAGCGGTTCTTC CASSDGAGLGSYNERFF TRBJ2-1 . . TRBV2
TGTGCCAGCAGCTACCAAACAGACACCGGGGAGCTGTTTTTT CASSYQTDTGELFF TRBJ2-2 large . TRBV11-2
TGCAGCGTTGTAGATTGGGGTGACACAGATACGCAGTATTTT CSVVDWGDTDTQYF TRBJ2-3 medium-sized . TRBV29-1
TGTGCCAGCAGCATACTACAGGGGGGCAATCAGCCCCAGCATTTT CASSILQGGNQPQHF TRBJ1-5 medium-sized TRBD1 TRBV28
TGTGCCAGCAGCTTAATGCCCGGGACAGGGGTGACAGATACGCAGTATTTT CASSLMPGTGVTDTQYF TRBJ2-3 large TRBD1 TRBV7-3
TGTGCCACCAGCCTAGGGATGGCGGGAGGGGTCACAGATACGCAGTATTTT CATSLGMAGGVTDTQYF TRBJ2-3 medium-sized TRBD2 TRBV15
TGTGCCACCAGCAGAGACGAGGGGGCAAACTATGGCTACACCTTC CATSRDEGANYGYTF TRBJ1-2 large TRBD1 TRBV15
TGTGCCAGCAGTTACTGGGACAGGGAGGCCGGGGAGCTGTTTTTT CASSYWDREAGELFF TRBJ2-2 medium-sized TRBD1 TRBV6-2/TRBV6-3
TGTGCCACCAGTGGCGCGGGGCGAGCCATTTACGAGCAGCACTTC CATSGAGRAIYEQHF TRBJ2-7 few . TRBV24-1
TGTGCCAGTAGTACAGGGGTTGGTTACGAGCAGTACTTC CASSTGVGYEQYF TRBJ2-7 medium-sized . TRBV19
TGTGCCTGGAGCGCCGGTGGGACTGAAGCTTTCTTT CAWSAGGTEAFF TRBJ1-1 medium-sized . TRBV30
TGTGCCAGCAGCGCTTTGGGGAACACCTACAATGAGCAGTTCTTC CASSALGNTYNEQFF TRBJ2-1 few . TRBV9
TGTGCCAGCAGTCAGCTGGGCGGGGACGACCAAGAGACCCAGTACTTC CASSQLGGDDQETQYF TRBJ2-5 medium-sized . TRBV2
TGTGCCACCAGCTATAACACCGGGGAGCTGTTTTTT CATSYNTGELFF TRBJ2-2 large . TRBV24-1
TGTGCCGGTAGTATAGCCCCAGCGGGGCCCTACGAGCAGTACTTC CAGSIAPAGPYEQYF TRBJ2-7 . TRBD2 TRBV19
TGTGCCAGCAGCCAAGACCCAGGTGGGATCTCCTACGAGCAGTACTTC CASSQDPGGISYEQYF TRBJ2-7 large . TRBV11-2
TGTGCCAGCAGTTTAGGGGGTATCACTGAAGCTTTCTTT CASSLGGITEAFF TRBJ1-1 large . TRBV27
TGTGCCAGCGATCCCCCTGGGGACACCGGGGAGCTGTTTTTT CASDPPGDTGELFF TRBJ2-2 large . TRBV6-2/TRBV6-3
TGTGCCAGCAGTTTAATGGCGATTGACACCGGGGAGCTGTTTTTT CASSLMAIDTGELFF TRBJ2-2 medium-sized . TRBV27